The T cell receptor (beta chain) described here comes from a study of shared clonotypes between healthy human individuals. Note on this clone: Its cognate antigen is unknown.

The V gene's germline CDR1 is SQVTM and CDR2 ANQGSEA. The CDR3 covers 13 residues. V trimming: 7 bases; J trimming: 0 bases; junction bases outside the gene matches: 5. Study results and limitations: Rarefaction curves obtained for sorted subsets showed sequencing incomplete despite large depth. Sampling covered blood only; tissue repertoires likely differ.

Clones were sequenced by immunoSEQ multiplex PCR, and TCRdb holds only the in-frame ones, with some missing. The table shows 2 million or so clones, with 90% to 95% occurring only once. The specimen was naive CD4+ T cells sorted from blood. Subset of the sample: CD45RA+ positively selected. The receptor comes from a man aged 18 to 30 in good health. V usage is TRBV29-1 and J usage is TRBJ1-2, with 7 bases lining up with TRBD1. The CDR3 DNA follows: TGCAGCGCGCGACAGGGCCCTAACTATGGCTACACCTTC. Protein: CSARQGPNYGYTF.